Ten or more counts support the clone carrying this T cell receptor (beta chain). Antigen unknown. The sample comes from a study of Graves' ophthalmopathy and Graves' hyperthyroidism. Study-wide findings and caveats: The model achieved under 71% sensitivity and roughly 72% specificity for ophthalmopathy progression.

Looked up from germline, CDR1 is LNHNV and CDR2 is YYDKDF (reference sequence). The CDR3 extends over 15 amino acids. V shed 1 base and J 2 bases; nucleotides not matched to a gene: 4. RNA transcripts yielded amplified TCR beta CDR3 regions. First-round RT-PCR used HTBI primers; second-round multiplex PCR followed. TCRdb fed the multiplex PCR reads into MiXCR, producing one record per CDR3 protein. The data hold 350,000 to 450,000 distinct CDR3 sequences, with around a fifth observed a single time. Sequencing was performed on peripheral blood. The clonotype was recovered from a young woman with stable Graves' hyperthyroidism. The genes are TRBV15 and TRBJ1-2, with 7 bases matching TRBD1. DNA of the CDR3: TGTGCCACCAGCAGAGGAGGGACAGAGAACTATGGCTACACCTTC. As protein: CATSRGGTENYGYTF.